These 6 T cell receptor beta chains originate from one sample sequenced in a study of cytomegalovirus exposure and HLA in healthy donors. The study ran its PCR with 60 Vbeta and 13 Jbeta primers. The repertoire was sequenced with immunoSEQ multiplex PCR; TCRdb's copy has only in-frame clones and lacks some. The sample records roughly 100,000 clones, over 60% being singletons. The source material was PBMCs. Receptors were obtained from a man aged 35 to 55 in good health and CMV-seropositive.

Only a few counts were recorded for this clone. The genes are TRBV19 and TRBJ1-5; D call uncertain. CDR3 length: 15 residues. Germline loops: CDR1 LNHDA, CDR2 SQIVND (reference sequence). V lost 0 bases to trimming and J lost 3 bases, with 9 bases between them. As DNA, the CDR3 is TGTGCCAGTAGTATAGATGAGGGCTTCAATCAGCCCCAGCATTTT. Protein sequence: CASSIDEGFNQPQHF.

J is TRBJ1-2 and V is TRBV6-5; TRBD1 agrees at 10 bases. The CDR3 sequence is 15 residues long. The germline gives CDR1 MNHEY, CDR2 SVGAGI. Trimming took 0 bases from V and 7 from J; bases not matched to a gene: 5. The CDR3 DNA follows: TGTGCCAGCAGTTACTCGGGACAGGGGCTCGGTGGCTACACCTTC. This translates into CASSYSGQGLGGYTF.

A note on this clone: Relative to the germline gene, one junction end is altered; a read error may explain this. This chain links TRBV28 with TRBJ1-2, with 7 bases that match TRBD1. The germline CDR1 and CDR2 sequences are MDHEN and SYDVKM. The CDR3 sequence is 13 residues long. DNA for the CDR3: TGTGCCAGCAGTTACGGACAGGCCTATTGCTACACCTTC. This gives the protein CASSYGQAYCYTF.

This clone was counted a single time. The CDR3 loop reads CASSSIDTRETQYF. CDR3 bases: TGTGCCAGCAGCTCCATAGACACCCGAGAGACCCAGTACTTC. J is TRBJ2-5 and V is TRBV11-1; no firm D call. CDR3 size: 14 residues. The germline CDR1 and CDR2 sequences are SGHAT and FQDESV (reference sequence). Trimming shortened V by 4 bases and J by 4 bases, and 13 bases separated the two germline ends. The variable domain in full, with the rest retrieved from reference TRBV11-1 and TRBJ2-5, is EAEVAQSPRYKITEKSQAVAFWCDPISGHATLYWYRQILGQGPELLVQFQDESVVDDSQLPKDRFSAERLKGVDSTLKIQPAELGDSAMYLCASSSIDTRETQYFGPGTRLLVL.

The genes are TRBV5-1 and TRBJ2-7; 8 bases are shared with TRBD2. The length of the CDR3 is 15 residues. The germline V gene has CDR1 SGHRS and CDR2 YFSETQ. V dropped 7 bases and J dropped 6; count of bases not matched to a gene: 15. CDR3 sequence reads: CASFSGGGEDLEQYF. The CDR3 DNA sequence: TGCGCCAGCTTTTCGGGAGGGGGGGAGGACCTCGAGCAGTACTTC.

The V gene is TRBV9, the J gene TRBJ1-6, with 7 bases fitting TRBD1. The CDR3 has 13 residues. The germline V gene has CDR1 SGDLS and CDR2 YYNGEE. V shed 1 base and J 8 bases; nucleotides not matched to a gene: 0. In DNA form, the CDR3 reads TGTGCCAGCAGCGTAACAGGGGATTCACCCCTCCACTTT. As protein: CASSVTGDSPLHF.